The 30 T cell receptor beta chains in this list originate from one sample, sequenced in a study of blood T cell repertoires in COVID-19. Assay used: immunoSEQ multiplex PCR; TCRdb lists only in-frame clones, some missing. The table lists some 260,000 clones, 87% of them singletons. The specimen was peripheral blood. Receptors were obtained from a man aged 18 to 29 with active or convalescent COVID-19.

The rearrangement joins TRBV18 to TRBJ2-7, with TRBD1 identical over 9 bases. Germline CDR1 is KGHSH and CDR2 is LQKENI. After removal of 5 bases from V and 4 bases from J, the junction contained 12 bases not matched to a gene. This CDR3 is 16 amino acids long. In nucleotides, the CDR3 is TGTGCCAGCTCATCCGGGACAGGGTCGTCCTTGTACGAGCAGTACTTC. It encodes CASSSGTGSSLYEQYF.

The chain combines TRBV2 with TRBJ1-1; D may be TRBD1 (6 bases). This CDR3 comprises 13 residues. Trimming left V 7 bases short and J 4 bases short, with 13 bases between. In germline, CDR1 is SNHLY, CDR2 FYNNEI. The CDR3 sequence is CASNQGYSTEAFF. The CDR3 coding sequence is TGTGCCAGCAATCAGGGGTATAGCACTGAAGCTTTCTTT.

The V and J genes are TRBV6-2 or TRBV6-3 and TRBJ1-1; D uncertain. V lost 0 bases and J lost 10, with 12 bases in between. The CDR3 length is 13 residues. Germline values: CDR1 MNHEY, CDR2 SVGEGT. DNA of the CDR3: TGTGCCAGCAGTTACTCGGAGGGAATAAGAGCTTTCTTT. Residues: CASSYSEGIRAFF.

V and J are TRBV18 and TRBJ2-3, with TRBD2 matching 12 bases. V lost 2 bases, J lost 7 bases, and 13 bases stayed unmatched. Germline values: CDR1 KGHSH, CDR2 LQKENI. The CDR3 is 18 residues long. CDR3 region: CASSPSVRLAGGLNTQYF. DNA of the CDR3: TGTGCCAGCTCACCATCGGTTAGGCTAGCGGGGGGGCTGAATACGCAGTATTTT.

The chain carries TRBV5-1 and TRBJ2-7; 9 bases agree with TRBD1. Germline V gene data show CDR1 as SGHRS and CDR2 as YFSETQ. The J segment lost 5 bases and the V segment lost 5 bases, leaving 11 bases of the junction unmatched. The CDR3 runs 15 residues. The CDR3 region is CASRLIPGTGNEQYF. CDR3 in DNA: TGCGCCAGCAGGTTGATTCCCGGGACAGGGAACGAGCAGTACTTC. The entire variable domain, with the rest obtained from reference TRBV5-1 and TRBJ2-7, is as follows: KAGVTQTPRYLIKTRGQQVTLSCSPISGHRSVSWYQQTPGQGLQFLFEYFSETQRNKGNFPGRFSGRQFSNSRSEMNVSTLELGDSALYLCASRLIPGTGNEQYFGPGTRLTVT.

The rearrangement joins TRBV28 to TRBJ1-6, with a weak D call TRBD1 (5 bases). This CDR3 region has 13 residues. The V end was cut by 11 bases, the J end by 0 bases, with 8 bases between. Germline assignment: CDR1 MDHEN and CDR2 SYDVKM. The CDR3: CAAGPSYNSPLHF. In DNA form, the CDR3 reads TGTGCCGCGGGGCCCTCCTATAATTCACCCCTCCACTTT.

The genes are TRBV28 and TRBJ1-5, with 7 bases fitting TRBD1. The CDR3 length is 15 residues. CDR1 and CDR2 from the germline V gene are MDHEN and SYDVKM. Unmatched junction bases numbered 5, after V lost 5 bases and J lost 1 base. CDR3 bases: TGTGCCAGCAGTGACAGGGTTCGAAGCAATCAGCCCCAGCATTTT. Translated, it gives CASSDRVRSNQPQHF.

The V gene is TRBV9, the J gene TRBJ2-1; 7 bases fit TRBD1. The CDR3 extends over 14 amino acids. Germline V gene sequence: CDR1 SGDLS, CDR2 YYNGEE. V lost 4 bases, J lost 5 bases, and 6 bases stayed unmatched. CDR3 DNA sequence: TGTGCCAGCAGCTTCTATGACAGGGACAATGAGCAGTTCTTC. As protein: CASSFYDRDNEQFF.

To note about this clone: A junction boundary mismatches the germline segment, possibly from a read error. CDR3 bases: TGTGCCATCAGTGATGGCAGGAACCCTGAAGCTTTCTTT. This sequence encodes CAISDGRNPEAFF. This chain joins TRBV10-3 and TRBJ1-1; no definite D call. Per germline, CDR1 ENHRY and CDR2 SYGVKD. The CDR3 is 13 residues long.

The chain couples TRBV13 to TRBJ2-7, with a tentative D call TRBD2 (5 bases). The CDR3 length is 12 residues. Germline V gene sequence: CDR1 PRHDT, CDR2 FYEKMQ (reference sequence). With 6 bases removed from V and 4 bases from J, the gap between germline ends came to 10 bases. DNA of the CDR3: TGTGCCAGCAGTCTGCCGGGATACGAGCAGTACTTC. As protein: CASSLPGYEQYF.

The rearrangement links TRBV5-1 to TRBJ1-1; 8 bases agree with TRBD1. The CDR3 is 15 amino acids. CDR1 and CDR2 from the germline V gene are SGHRS and YFSETQ. The trim removed 0 bases at V and 8 bases at J, leaving 9 bases unmatched. The CDR3 DNA is TGCGCCAGCAGCTTGGAACCGGAACGACAGGGGGAAGCTTTCTTT. Protein sequence: CASSLEPERQGEAFF.

In its sample, this clone was seen once. This rearrangement joins TRBV9 to TRBJ2-5; D unresolved. Germline V lookup: CDR1 SGDLS, CDR2 YYNGEE. V lost 0 bases to trimming and J lost 9 bases, with 18 bases between them. The CDR3 consists of 15 residues. The CDR3 DNA reads as TGTGCCAGCAGCGTAGCTGACTCACCCACGTCCCCCCAGTACTTC. Its translation is CASSVADSPTSPQYF.

The chain carries TRBV5-6 and TRBJ1-4, with D possibly being TRBD1 (5 bases). The ends were cut back, 3 bases at V and 2 bases at J, with 23 bases in the middle. The CDR3 runs to 19 residues. Germline assignment: CDR1 SGHDT and CDR2 YYEEEE. CDR3 region: CASSWGPGAGPGTNEKLFF. In nucleotides, the CDR3 is TGTGCCAGCAGCTGGGGACCCGGGGCGGGGCCCGGGACTAATGAAAAACTGTTTTTT. Based on the CDR3 plus reference TRBV5-6 and TRBJ1-4, the full variable domain is DAGVTQSPTHLIKTRGQQVTLRCSPKSGHDTVSWYQQALGQGPQFIFQYYEEEERQRGNFPDRFSGHQFPNYSSELNVNALLLGDSALYLCASSWGPGAGPGTNEKLFFGSGTQLSVL.

V usage is TRBV7-2 and J usage is TRBJ1-3; TRBD1 matches 9 bases. CDR1 and CDR2 (germline): SGHTA, FQGNSA. After removal of 3 bases from V and 1 base from J, the junction contained 7 bases not matched to a gene. This CDR3 has 17 amino acids. CDR3 sequence: CASSLGIQGASGNTIYF. In DNA, the CDR3 is TGTGCCAGCAGCTTGGGAATACAGGGGGCATCTGGAAACACCATATATTTT.

This sequence joins TRBV6-5 and TRBJ2-3; possible D gene TRBD2, 5 bases. This CDR3 is built from 15 residues. V lost 2 bases and J 4 bases, leaving 13 bases between the germline ends. Germline V gene sequence: CDR1 MNHEY, CDR2 SVGAGI. The CDR3 bases are TGTGCCAGCAGTTACGGGAGACAATCACCAGATACGCAGTATTTT. This sequence encodes CASSYGRQSPDTQYF.

Only one count was recorded for this clone. The V and J genes are TRBV3-1 (or the pseudogene TRBV3-2) and TRBJ2-1, with TRBD2 as a possible D gene (6 bases). Between the trimmed V and J ends, which lost 0 bases and 5 bases, there was a span of 29 bases. The germline V gene encodes CDR1 LGHDT and CDR2 YNNKEL (reference sequence). The CDR3 extends over 21 amino acids. CDR3 sequence (DNA): TGTGCCAGCAGCCAAGAGATCGACATTAGAGAGAGGAGGGAAGAGGACAATGAGCAGTTCTTC. Its translation is CASSQEIDIRERREEDNEQFF.

The genes are TRBV2 and TRBJ1-1, with a weak D call TRBD1 (6 bases). Germline V gene lookup returns CDR1 SNHLY and CDR2 FYNNEI. This CDR3 is 14 amino acids long. The ends were cut back, 6 bases at V and 0 bases at J, with 11 bases in the middle. The CDR3 here is CASSRDTLNTEAFF. In DNA, the CDR3 is TGTGCCAGCAGCCGGGACACCTTGAACACTGAAGCTTTCTTT.

As concerns this clone: This may be a read error, as it is one base from a much larger clone. Other DNA sequences in the same sample also yield this CDR3. The CDR3 coding sequence is TGCGCCAGCAGCCAAGTGGCTGGCGTGGTAGCGGGATATAATGAGCAGTTCTTC. Translation gives CASSQVAGVVAGYNEQFF. The gene calls are TRBV4-3 and TRBJ2-1, with 8 bases lining up with TRBD2. Germline V CDR1 and CDR2: LGHNA, YSLEER. The CDR3 has 18 amino acids. Trimming removed 1 base from V and 7 bases from J; junction bases left unmatched: 15.

The gene calls are TRBV9 and TRBJ2-1, with TRBD2 identical over 7 bases. The junction had 0 bases not matched to a gene; V was cut back by 0 bases and J by 0 bases. Germline loops: CDR1 SGDLS, CDR2 YYNGEE. CDR3 length: 15 amino acids. The CDR3 loop reads CASSVGDYSYNEQFF. The CDR3 coding sequence is TGTGCCAGCAGCGTAGGGGACTACTCCTACAATGAGCAGTTCTTC.

The V and J genes are TRBV14 and TRBJ2-5; TRBD2 matches at 9 bases. Germline CDR1 SGHDN, CDR2 FVKESK. V shed 2 bases, J shed 4 bases, and the junction held 8 bases outside the gene matches. The CDR3 consists of 16 residues. This CDR3 is CASSQLAGSVGETQYF. CDR3 nucleotide sequence: TGTGCCAGCAGCCAACTAGCGGGGTCCGTGGGAGAGACCCAGTACTTC.

The chain combines TRBV28 with TRBJ1-6, with unresolved D. The CDR3 runs to 15 residues. V was clipped by 6 bases and J by 7 bases, with 16 bases between them. CDR1 and CDR2 (germline): MDHEN, SYDVKM. CDR3 protein: CASRARLHGNSPLHF. Here the CDR3 DNA reads TGTGCCAGCAGGGCCAGACTGCATGGCAATTCACCCCTCCACTTT.

The V and J genes are TRBV19 and TRBJ2-3, with a weak D call TRBD2 (5 bases). Germline V gene lookup returns CDR1 LNHDA and CDR2 SQIVND (reference sequence). The length of the CDR3 is 14 residues. The germline V and J ends were trimmed by 7 bases and 4 bases, with 15 bases remaining between them. The CDR3 DNA follows: TGTGCCAGTACTATGGGCCGGGGAGCAGATACGCAGTATTTT. This encodes CASTMGRGADTQYF.

The chain couples TRBV27 to TRBJ2-7; 11 nucleotides match TRBD2. With V trimmed by 2 bases and J by 6 bases, 6 bases remained unmatched. CDR3 length: 15 amino acids. From germline, CDR1 is MNHEY and CDR2 SMNVEV (reference sequence). CDR3 sequence (DNA): TGTGCCAGCAGTTTAAATGGGCTAGCGGGAGGCGAGCAGTACTTC. It translates to CASSLNGLAGGEQYF.

V is TRBV28 and J is TRBJ2-7; D is undetermined. Germline loops: CDR1 MDHEN, CDR2 SYDVKM. The CDR3 spans 14 residues. Trimming pared 10 bases from V and 2 bases from J, leaving 18 bases between. In DNA form, the CDR3 reads TGTGCCACCAGGAGCGCTGTGGCCCCCTACGAGCAGTACTTC. It encodes CATRSAVAPYEQYF.

The CDR3 protein is CASSYMNTGELFF. The CDR3, as DNA: TGTGCCAGCAGTTACATGAACACCGGGGAGCTGTTTTTT. The chain employs TRBV2 and TRBJ2-2, with D hard to call. This CDR3 is built from 13 residues. V lost 5 bases to trimming and J lost 1 base, with 5 bases between them. Germline V gives CDR1 SNHLY, CDR2 FYNNEI.

The chain couples TRBV7-2 to TRBJ1-2; the match to TRBD1 covers 11 bases. J lost 7 bases, V lost 5 bases, and 9 bases had no gene match. CDR3 size: 15 residues. Germline CDR1 is SGHTA and CDR2 is FQGNSA. CDR3 sequence reads: CASSIGTGGGGGYTF. The CDR3 DNA reads as TGTGCCAGCAGCATCGGGACAGGGGGTGGTGGTGGCTACACCTTC.

The chain uses TRBV11-2 and TRBJ2-1; no reliable D call. V lost 0 bases to trimming and J lost 6 bases, with 6 bases between them. This CDR3 has 13 residues. Germline CDR1 reads SGHAT; CDR2 reads FQNNGV. In DNA form, the CDR3 reads TGTGCCAGCAGCTTAGAAGCTTCCAATGAGCAGTTCTTC. This translates into CASSLEASNEQFF.

The chain uses TRBV19 and TRBJ1-1; D might be TRBD1 (6 bases). The V and J ends lost 6 bases and 4 bases respectively, with 18 bases between them. This CDR3 has 15 residues. Germline lookup yields CDR1 LNHDA and CDR2 SQIVND (reference sequence). CDR3 amino acids: CASSPGDILGTEAFF. The CDR3 DNA reads as TGTGCCAGTAGCCCAGGGGACATACTGGGCACTGAAGCTTTCTTT. The variable domain in full, completed from reference TRBV19 and TRBJ1-1, reads DGGITQSPKYLFRKEGQNVTLSCEQNLNHDAMYWYRQDPGQGLRLIYYSQIVNDFQKGDIAEGYSVSREKKESFPLTVTSAQKNPTAFYLCASSPGDILGTEAFFGQGTRLTVV.

The chain is built from TRBV7-9 and TRBJ2-1; 10 bases map to TRBD2. CDR1 is SEHNR and CDR2 is FQNEAQ in the germline V gene (reference sequence). J was trimmed by 4 bases and V by 5 bases; bases with no gene match: 5. The CDR3 is made up of 15 amino acids. The CDR3 protein is CASSLTSGVYNEQFF. The CDR3 DNA is TGTGCCAGCAGCCTAACTAGCGGGGTATACAATGAGCAGTTCTTC.

V and J are TRBV9 and TRBJ1-1, with 11 positions matching TRBD1. Germline CDR1 is SGDLS and CDR2 is YYNGEE. The CDR3 extends over 14 amino acids. The J segment lost 6 bases and the V segment lost 0 bases, leaving 1 base of the junction unmatched. The CDR3, as DNA: TGTGCCAGCAGCGTAGGGGACAGGGGGTCTGAAGCTTTCTTT. This translates into CASSVGDRGSEAFF. Full variable domain (remainder filled in from reference TRBV9 and TRBJ1-1): DSGVTQTPKHLITATGQRVTLRCSPRSGDLSVYWYQQSLDQGLQFLIQYYNGEERAKGNILERFSAQQFPDLHSELNLSSLELGDSALYFCASSVGDRGSEAFFGQGTRLTVV.